These 13 T cell receptor beta chains came from one sample sequenced in a study of control samples from healthy donors and cancer patients (dated by TCRdb to about 2020). Libraries were prepared through the immunoSEQ multiplex PCR assay. Imported from immuneACCESS, the table was reduced by TCRdb to in-frame sequences with V and J called. These copies leave out some clones; in studies compared against another copy, an unresolved V gene accounts for under half, and the cause of the remainder is not known. In all, the sample holds about 120,000 clones, and approximately 90% of those were seen once. Approximately 2.2% of the sample rests with the top ten. The sequencing sample was made of blood. The origin of the receptors is a woman aged 70-85 years in good health.

CDR3 protein: CASSVGPGPGNTIYF. The DNA of the CDR3 is TGTGCCAGCAGCGTAGGCCCCGGGCCCGGAAACACCATATATTTT. V usage is TRBV9 and J usage is TRBJ1-3, with D unresolved. Trimming shortened V by 0 bases and J by 4 bases, and 11 bases separated the two germline ends. Germline V gene data show CDR1 as SGDLS and CDR2 as YYNGEE. The CDR3 runs 15 residues.

The chain joins TRBV29-1 to TRBJ2-5; TRBD1 matches 11 bases. With V trimmed by 7 bases and J by 5 bases, 9 bases remained unmatched. The CDR3 loop spans 14 amino acids. Germline values: CDR1 SQVTM, CDR2 ANQGSEA. Here the CDR3 DNA reads TGCAGCGCAGACGGACAGGGGGCGTCTGAGACCCAGTACTTC. This codes for CSADGQGASETQYF.

The V gene is TRBV2, the J gene TRBJ1-2; D uncertain. The CDR3 is 13 residues long. CDR1 SNHLY and CDR2 FYNNEI come from the germline V gene. V was shortened by 1 base and J by 8 bases, with 11 bases between the two germline ends. This chain's CDR3 is CASSEGVGRGYTF. CDR3 DNA: TGTGCCAGCAGTGAAGGAGTAGGGCGAGGCTACACCTTC.

This rearrangement joins TRBV3-1 (or the pseudogene TRBV3-2) to TRBJ1-4, with unresolved D. V was pared by 4 bases and J by 8 bases, with 11 bases between. CDR3 length: 13 residues. CDR1 is LGHDT, CDR2 YNNKEL, per germline (reference sequence). CDR3 in amino acids: CASSPRAREKLFF. For the CDR3, the DNA is TGTGCCAGCAGCCCAAGGGCTCGAGAAAAACTGTTTTTT.

The chain links TRBV29-1 to TRBJ2-7; D ambiguous. The ends were cut back, 1 base at V and 0 bases at J, with 13 bases in the middle. The CDR3 is 15 residues long. CDR1 and CDR2 (germline): SQVTM, ANQGSEA. In DNA, the CDR3 is TGCAGCGTTGAAGGGAGAGAGACGAGCTCCTACGAGCAGTACTTC. Protein sequence: CSVEGRETSSYEQYF.

About this clone: Germline and junction disagree at one end, which may indicate a read error. The chain combines TRBV2 with TRBJ2-3; D possibly corresponds to TRBD1 (5 bases). Per germline, CDR1 SNHLY and CDR2 FYNNEI. The CDR3 runs to 13 residues. Here the CDR3 reads CANSVGPTDTQYF. CDR3 coding DNA: TGTGCCAACAGTGTGGGGCCCACAGATACGCAGTATTTT. The entire variable domain, with the rest obtained from reference TRBV2 and TRBJ2-3, is as follows: EPEVTQTPSHQVTQMGQEVILRCVPISNHLYFYWYRQILGQKVEFLVSFYNNEISEKSEIFDDQFSVERPDGSNFTLKIRSTKLEDSAMYFCANSVGPTDTQYFGPGTRLTVL.

This clone was seen a single time. The chain combines TRBV6-6 with TRBJ1-1; no definite D call. Per germline, CDR1 MNHNY and CDR2 SVGAGI (reference sequence). V lost 2 bases and J 4 bases, leaving 17 bases between the germline ends. The CDR3 consists of 16 residues. This chain's CDR3 is CASSYPLAPGSTEAFF. In DNA form, the CDR3 reads TGTGCCAGCAGTTACCCCCTGGCCCCTGGAAGCACTGAAGCTTTCTTT.

The chain links TRBV7-9 to TRBJ1-3; 10 bases align to TRBD1. The CDR3 contains 15 residues. Germline V gene lookup returns CDR1 SEHNR and CDR2 FQNEAQ (reference sequence). The junction had 4 bases not matched to a gene; V was cut back by 5 bases and J by 3 bases. The CDR3 sequence: CASSGGTGVGNTIYF. CDR3 bases: TGTGCCAGCAGCGGGGGGACAGGGGTTGGAAACACCATATATTTT. Complete variable domain (other parts from reference TRBV7-9 and TRBJ1-3): DTGVSQNPRHKITKRGQNVTFRCDPISEHNRLYWYRQTLGQGPEFLTYFQNEAQLEKSRLLSDRFSAERPKGSFSTLEIQRTEQGDSAMYLCASSGGTGVGNTIYFGEGSWLTVV.

The gene calls are TRBV7-9 and TRBJ1-2; D is undetermined. The CDR3 has 11 amino acids. Germline-derived CDR1 and CDR2 are SEHNR and FQNEAQ (reference sequence). V lost 3 bases to trimming and J lost 8 bases, with 7 bases between them. The CDR3: CASSFHRGYTF. The CDR3 DNA sequence: TGTGCCAGCAGCTTCCATCGGGGCTACACCTTC.

The rearrangement uses TRBV29-1 and TRBJ2-7, with 9 positions matching TRBD1. The CDR3 spans 13 residues. The trim removed 7 bases at V and 3 bases at J, leaving 7 bases unmatched. The germline gives CDR1 SQVTM, CDR2 ANQGSEA. The DNA of the CDR3 is TGCAGCGCTGAGGAGGACAGGGGCTACGAGCAGTACTTC. It specifies CSAEEDRGYEQYF.

This chain joins TRBV5-1 and TRBJ1-2, with 7 bases lining up with TRBD1. Germline trimming cut 0 bases from V and 2 bases from J; bases unmatched to any gene: 4. CDR3 length: 15 residues. Germline CDR1 SGHRS, CDR2 YFSETQ. CDR3 bases: TGCGCCAGCAGCTTGGCTGGGGGACAGAACTATGGCTACACCTTC. Translating it yields CASSLAGGQNYGYTF.

The V call is TRBV9, the J call TRBJ2-1, with D hard to call. Germline values: CDR1 SGDLS, CDR2 YYNGEE. The CDR3 extends over 15 amino acids. Trimming removed 6 bases at V and 7 bases at J, with 20 bases between. Here the CDR3 reads CASTRDLVAVNEQFF. The CDR3 nucleotides read TGTGCCAGCACCAGAGACCTTGTAGCAGTAAATGAGCAGTTCTTC. The full variable domain, in which reference TRBV9 and TRBJ2-1 provide the parts outside the CDR3, is DSGVTQTPKHLITATGQRVTLRCSPRSGDLSVYWYQQSLDQGLQFLIQYYNGEERAKGNILERFSAQQFPDLHSELNLSSLELGDSALYFCASTRDLVAVNEQFFGPGTRLTVL.

The chain couples TRBV5-6 to TRBJ2-3; 10 nucleotides match TRBD1. The CDR3 length is 16 residues. The germline V gene has CDR1 SGHDT and CDR2 YYEEEE. The junction had 7 bases not matched to a gene; V was cut back by 4 bases and J by 2 bases. The DNA for the CDR3 is TGTGCCAGCAGCCCCCCCGGGACAGGGGTCACAGATACGCAGTATTTT. Encoded protein: CASSPPGTGVTDTQYF. Filled out from reference TRBV5-6 and TRBJ2-3, the complete variable domain reads DAGVTQSPTHLIKTRGQQVTLRCSPKSGHDTVSWYQQALGQGPQFIFQYYEEEERQRGNFPDRFSGHQFPNYSSELNVNALLLGDSALYLCASSPPGTGVTDTQYFGPGTRLTVL.